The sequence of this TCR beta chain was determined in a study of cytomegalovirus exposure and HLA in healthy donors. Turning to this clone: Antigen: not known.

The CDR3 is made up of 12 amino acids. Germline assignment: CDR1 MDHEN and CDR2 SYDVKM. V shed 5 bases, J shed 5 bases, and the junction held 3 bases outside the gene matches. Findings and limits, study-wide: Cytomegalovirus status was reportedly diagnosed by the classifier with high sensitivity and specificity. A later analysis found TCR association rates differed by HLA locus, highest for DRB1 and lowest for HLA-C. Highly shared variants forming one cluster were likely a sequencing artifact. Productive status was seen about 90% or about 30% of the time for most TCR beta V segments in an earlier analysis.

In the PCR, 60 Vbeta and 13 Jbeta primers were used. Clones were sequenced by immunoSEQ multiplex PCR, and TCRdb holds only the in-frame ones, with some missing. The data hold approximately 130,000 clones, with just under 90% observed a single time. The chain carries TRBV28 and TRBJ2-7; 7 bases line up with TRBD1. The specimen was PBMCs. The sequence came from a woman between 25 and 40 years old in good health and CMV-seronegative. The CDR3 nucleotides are TGTGCCAGCAGTCCTGACAGGGACGAGCAGTACTTC. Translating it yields CASSPDRDEQYF.